What follows are 16 T cell receptor beta chains derived from one specimen sequenced in a study of T-cell reconstitution after alpha-beta-depleted transplantation in children. Preparation of the TCRbeta library used unique molecular identifiers. TCRdb used MiXCR to reprocess the PCR reads, holding one entry per CDR3 protein. This table holds 200,000 to 250,000 distinct CDR3 sequences, about 25% found once. Specimen: PBMCs, collected before TCRalphabeta/CD19-depleted stem cell transplant. The origin of the receptors is a girl between 2 and 10 years old with Fanconi anemia, due to receive a stem cell transplant.

This chain joins TRBV23-1 and TRBJ2-1; the match to TRBD1 covers 9 bases. TRBV23-1 is identified as an open reading frame with a role that is uncertain. V shed 0 bases and J 13 bases; nucleotides not matched to a gene: 10. The CDR3 covers 15 residues. CDR3 amino acids: CASSQSATGQGKQFF. The CDR3 coding sequence is TGCGCCAGCAGTCAATCCGCCACGGGACAGGGAAAACAGTTCTTC.

This chain connects TRBV29-1 to TRBJ2-5; possible D gene TRBD2, 5 bases. V shed 6 bases and J shed 3 bases, with 14 bases lying between them. Germline V CDR1 and CDR2: SQVTM, ANQGSEA. This CDR3 spans 13 amino acids. The CDR3 sequence: CSVPAGQKETQYF. In DNA form, the CDR3 reads TGCAGCGTCCCTGCGGGTCAAAAAGAGACCCAGTACTTC.

The sample holds a few counts of this clonotype. The rearrangement links TRBV29-1 to TRBJ2-7; D may be TRBD2 (6 bases). V lost 4 bases to trimming and J lost 3 bases, with 16 bases between them. From germline, CDR1 is SQVTM and CDR2 ANQGSEA. CDR3 size: 14 residues. The CDR3, as DNA: TGCAGCGTTGTTCGGACTATCCCATTCTACGAGCAGTACTTC. Residues: CSVVRTIPFYEQYF.

This clonotype has at least ten counts. The V call is TRBV21-1, the J call TRBJ2-2; the table's TRBD1 call for D was not verified on the DNA. TRBV21-1 is recorded as a pseudogene. The length of the CDR3 is 15 residues. As DNA, the CDR3 is TGTGCCAGCAGCAAAAAGGGACAGGGCACCGGGGAGCTGTTTTTT. Its translation: CASSKKGQGTGELFF.

This clonotype was seen ten or more times. The chain couples TRBV5-1 to TRBJ2-7; a weak D match, TRBD2 (6 bases). Trimming took off 0 bases at V and 3 bases at J, with 7 bases between the two ends. Germline-derived CDR1 and CDR2 are SGHRS and YFSETQ. This CDR3 has 13 amino acids. Here the CDR3 DNA reads TGCGCCAGCAGCTTGGTAGCGGACTACGAGCAGTACTTC. This translates into CASSLVADYEQYF.

This clonotype occurred a few times. CDR3 bases: TGCGCCAGCAGCCAAGGGACAGGGATAACCTACGAGCAGTACTTC. It translates to CASSQGTGITYEQYF. The chain carries TRBV4-1 and TRBJ2-7, with TRBD1 matching 8 bases. Germline trimming cut 1 base from V and 2 bases from J; bases unmatched to any gene: 4. This CDR3 is built from 15 residues. Germline CDR1 is MGHRA and CDR2 is YSYEKL.

The rearrangement links TRBV5-1 to TRBJ1-2, with 7 bases that match TRBD1. The germline V gene has CDR1 SGHRS and CDR2 YFSETQ. There are 13 residues in the CDR3. V shed 5 bases and J 5 bases; nucleotides not matched to a gene: 6. The DNA for the CDR3 is TGCGCCAGCAGTTGGGACAGTGGGTATGGCTACACCTTC. Protein product: CASSWDSGYGYTF.

This clonotype was recorded only once. A much larger clone differs from this one at a single base, so this may be a read error. A read error is likely, as this CDR3 ends without the conserved phenylalanine or tryptophan. The chain uses TRBV29-1 and TRBJ2-1; D possibly matches TRBD1 or TRBD2 (6 bases each). The CDR3 covers 19 residues. The V and J ends lost 5 bases and 5 bases respectively, with 31 bases between them. CDR1 is SQVTM and CDR2 is ANQGSEA in the germline V gene. This chain's CDR3 is CSVSTMGGGPSGGHNEQFY. CDR3 nucleotides: TGCAGCGTTTCTACCATGGGTGGGGGGCCCTCTGGGGGACACAATGAGCAGTTCTAC.

This clonotype came up many times. The chain couples TRBV28 to TRBJ1-2, with 7 positions matching TRBD1. The V and J ends lost 6 bases and 5 bases, in that order; junction bases with no gene match: 6. From germline, CDR1 is MDHEN and CDR2 SYDVKM. The CDR3 covers 13 residues. CDR3 sequence: CASSPTGRYGYTF. The CDR3 DNA is TGTGCCAGCAGCCCGACAGGGAGGTATGGCTACACCTTC.

This chain links TRBV7-9 with TRBJ2-7; D gene uncertain. Germline V lookup: CDR1 SEHNR, CDR2 FQNEAQ (reference sequence). The V gene lost 0 bases and the J gene lost 4 bases, with 7 bases spanning the gap. The CDR3 length is 13 residues. CDR3 DNA: TGTGCCAGCAGCTTAGCACAACTTTACGAGCAGTACTTC. Its translation: CASSLAQLYEQYF.

Note on this clonotype: This may arise from a read error, as a much more abundant clone is one base away. J is TRBJ2-7 and V is TRBV29-1, with 7 nucleotides matching TRBD1. The V segment lost 2 bases and the J segment 2 bases; nucleotides outside the gene matches: 9. This CDR3 region has 15 residues. Germline V gives CDR1 SQVTM, CDR2 ANQGSEA. CDR3 nucleotide sequence: TGCAGCGTTGAACTCCTGGACAGGACTGCCTACGAGCAGTACTTC. Its protein is CSVELLDRTAYEQYF.

This clonotype occurred many times. V gene TRBV12-3 or TRBV12-4 combines with J gene TRBJ2-1; D unresolved. V was cut by 3 bases and J by 8 bases, with 2 bases left in between. The CDR3 has 10 amino acids. DNA of the CDR3: TGTGCCAGCAGTTTTGATGAGCAGTTCTTC. The encoded protein is CASSFDEQFF.

This clonotype was detected many times. The chain links TRBV24-1 to TRBJ2-5; D uncertain. CDR1 is KGHDR, CDR2 SFDVKD, per germline. CDR3 length: 11 residues. V lost 5 bases to trimming and J lost 4 bases, with 4 bases between them. In DNA form, the CDR3 reads TGTGCCACCAGTGTGGGAGAGACCCAGTACTTC. Translation: CATSVGETQYF.

CDR3 residues: CSALSPRRPNNEQFF. DNA for the CDR3: TGCAGTGCTCTGTCACCGAGACGGCCCAACAATGAGCAGTTCTTC. The rearrangement joins TRBV20-1 to TRBJ2-1; D remains unclear. Trimming removed 5 bases from V and 5 bases from J, with 19 bases in between. The CDR3 extends over 15 amino acids. CDR1 and CDR2 from the germline V gene are DFQATT and SNEGSKA (reference sequence).

The table lists this clonotype with a few counts. The chain uses TRBV28 and TRBJ2-1; a weak D match, TRBD2 (6 bases). Germline lookup yields CDR1 MDHEN and CDR2 SYDVKM. V was trimmed by 1 base and J by 8 bases, leaving 12 bases between them. This CDR3 is built from 14 residues. The CDR3, as DNA: TGTGCCAGCAGTTTATCACTAGCATTCGATGAGCAGTTCTTC. Its translation is CASSLSLAFDEQFF. The full variable domain, with the rest looked up from reference TRBV28 and TRBJ2-1, is DVKVTQSSRYLVKRTGEKVFLECVQDMDHENMFWYRQDPGLGLRLIYFSYDVKMKEKGDIPEGYSVSREKKERFSLILESASTNQTSMYLCASSLSLAFDEQFFGPGTRLTVL.

The genes are TRBV9 and TRBJ2-1; the D is unclear. The CDR3 spans 15 residues. The germline V and J ends were trimmed by 3 bases and 7 bases, with 17 bases remaining between them. Germline V gene sequence: CDR1 SGDLS, CDR2 YYNGEE. DNA for the CDR3: TGTGCCAGCAGCGCTCAAGGACCGGAAGGGAATGAGCAGTTCTTC. Translation: CASSAQGPEGNEQFF. Drawing the rest from reference TRBV9 and TRBJ2-1, the complete variable domain is DSGVTQTPKHLITATGQRVTLRCSPRSGDLSVYWYQQSLDQGLQFLIQYYNGEERAKGNILERFSAQQFPDLHSELNLSSLELGDSALYFCASSAQGPEGNEQFFGPGTRLTVL.